The clone carrying this T cell receptor beta chain was picked up one time. The CDR3 extends over 14 amino acids. Germline loops: CDR1 MNHEY, CDR2 SMNVEV (reference sequence). The V gene end was trimmed by 5 bases and the J gene end by 5 bases; junction bases not matched to a gene: 8. Sequencing used immunoSEQ multiplex PCR; TCRdb keeps in-frame clones, though not all of them. The sample consists of about 65,000 clones, 90% of them appearing once. This sample stems from a study of control samples from healthy donors and cancer patients. V is TRBV27 and J is TRBJ2-5; TRBD2 agrees at 7 bases. Sequencing used PBMCs. The clonotype originates from a woman between 50 and 59 years old with colorectal cancer. In DNA, the CDR3 is TGTGCCAGCAGTCCATGGACTAGGAGGGAGACCCAGTACTTC. Encoded protein: CASSPWTRRETQYF.